This TCR beta chain appears in the sequencing data of a study of shared clonotypes between healthy human individuals. Study-wide context: The study enrolled two women and a few men aged 18 to 49. General observations from the study: The generation probabilities recorded for non-shared clonotypes fell below those of clonotypes shared by all four donors.

Everyone who donated was a Caucasian adult who lived in Nashville, Tennessee. The CD4+ fraction was divided into a CD45RA+ naive subset and a CD45RA-negative memory subset. A word on this clone: Its antigen is not identified.

V lost 2 bases and J 2 bases, leaving 11 bases between the germline ends. This CDR3 region has 15 residues. CDR1 SGHRS and CDR2 YFSETQ come from the germline V gene. Profiled with immunoSEQ multiplex PCR; TCRdb holds only in-frame clones, not every one. The table shows roughly 2,300,000 clones, with roughly 90% occurring only once. The TCR comes from a man in his late teens or twenties in good health. Some clones in this sample may be carry-over from other donors' samples. Material for sequencing was naive CD4+ T cells from PBMCs. Subset denoted: CD45RA+ positively selected. The gene calls are TRBV5-1 and TRBJ1-3, with D possibly being TRBD1 (5 bases). The CDR3 sequence: CASSLAGDPGNTIYF. The DNA of the CDR3 is TGCGCCAGCAGCTTAGCCGGGGACCCTGGAAACACCATATATTTT.